This record covers a single T cell receptor beta chain. Its target is unknown. The data originate from a study of Ad26.COV2.S vaccination and SARS-CoV-2 variants. Overall study results and limits: Spike-specific CD8+ and CD4+ T cell responses reportedly showed substantial breadth after vaccination.

Trimming took 6 bases from V and 8 from J; bases not matched to a gene: 4. CDR3 length equals 13 residues. Germline loops: CDR1 SEHNR, CDR2 FQNEAQ (reference sequence). Generated by immunoSEQ multiplex PCR, the TCRdb table keeps only in-frame clones and is missing some. The sample yields around 100,000 clones, over 60% seen once. The rearrangement uses TRBV7-9 and TRBJ2-1; 10 nucleotides match TRBD2. This TCR was recovered from a human donor who had recovered from COVID-19. Source: peripheral blood, taken after recovery from COVID-19. CDR3 sequence (DNA): TGTGCCAGCAGACCTAGCGGGGGCGATGAGCAGTTCTTC. The encoded protein is CASRPSGGDEQFF.